These 11 T cell receptor beta chains were all obtained from the same sample, sequenced in a study of T-cell reconstitution after alpha-beta-depleted transplantation in children. Unique molecular identifiers were incorporated when the TCRbeta library was constructed. TCRdb re-analysed the PCR reads in MiXCR, keeping a single row per CDR3 protein. Among 490,000 or so distinct CDR3 sequences listed, 12% were seen once. Sequencing used PBMCs from the stem cell graft donor, obtained from the stem cell graft. The receptors stem from a human donor who donated a stem cell graft to a child with combined immunodeficiency.

This clonotype appeared a few times. The chain combines TRBV12-3 or TRBV12-4 with TRBJ1-4; 10 bases are a match to TRBD1. V shed 8 bases and J 1 base; nucleotides not matched to a gene: 1. The CDR3 extends over 14 amino acids. CDR3 amino acids: CASGQGGTNEKLFF. The CDR3, as DNA: TGTGCCAGCGGACAGGGGGGAACTAATGAAAAACTGTTTTTT.

This clonotype occurred a few times. The CDR3 protein is CASSVGGGGGGEAFF. The CDR3 DNA sequence: TGTGCCAGCAGCGTAGGTGGCGGAGGAGGCGGTGAAGCTTTCTTT. The gene calls are TRBV9 and TRBJ1-1, with D uncertain. The germline V gene encodes CDR1 SGDLS and CDR2 YYNGEE. Trimming took off 0 bases at V and 7 bases at J, with 16 bases between the two ends. There are 15 residues in the CDR3.

This clonotype was observed a few times. V gene TRBV20-1 combines with J gene TRBJ2-1; 13 bases fit TRBD2. This CDR3 has 13 amino acids. Germline loops: CDR1 DFQATT, CDR2 SNEGSKA (reference sequence). The V and J ends lost 5 bases and 8 bases, in that order; junction bases with no gene match: 3. For the CDR3, the DNA is TGCAGTGCTGGGACTAGCGGGGTCGATGAGCAGTTCTTC. It yields the protein CSAGTSGVDEQFF.

This clonotype was recorded at least ten times. Compared with germline, one end of the junction differs, possibly owing to a read error. V and J are TRBV12-3 or TRBV12-4 and TRBJ1-1; D remains ambiguous. The CDR3 length is 13 residues. The CDR3 loop reads CASSLGRNTEAFF. DNA for the CDR3: TGTGCCAGCAGCTTAGGCCGGAACACTGAAGCTTTCTTT.

There are a few counts of this clonotype. This chain joins TRBV7-3 and TRBJ2-1, with D perhaps TRBD2 (6 bases). V lost 6 bases, J lost 0 bases, and 12 bases lay in between. This CDR3 spans 15 amino acids. Germline V gene data show CDR1 as SGHTA and CDR2 as FQGTGA. CDR3 DNA sequence: TGTGCCAGCAGGGCCGGGACTCACTCCTACAATGAGCAGTTCTTC. This sequence encodes CASRAGTHSYNEQFF.

This clonotype was found a few times. The chain employs TRBV5-4 and TRBJ2-3, with TRBD2 identical over 10 bases. This CDR3 comprises 16 residues. Germline values: CDR1 SGHNT, CDR2 YYREEE (reference sequence). V dropped 1 base and J dropped 5; count of bases not matched to a gene: 7. The CDR3 here is CASSLMLAGVRDTQYF. The DNA for the CDR3 is TGTGCCAGCAGCTTGATGCTAGCGGGAGTGAGAGATACGCAGTATTTT.

V is TRBV10-3 and J is TRBJ2-2, with a tentative D call TRBD1 (6 bases). The germline gives CDR1 ENHRY, CDR2 SYGVKD. CDR3 length equals 14 residues. V was pared by 6 bases and J by 5 bases, with 13 bases between. The CDR3 loop is CAIRPDQGTGELFF. The CDR3, as DNA: TGTGCCATCAGGCCGGATCAGGGGACCGGGGAGCTGTTTTTT.

The table lists this clonotype with many counts. The chain is built from TRBV20-1 and TRBJ2-7, with 8 bases lining up with TRBD1. The CDR3 totals 12 residues. CDR1 is DFQATT and CDR2 is SNEGSKA in the germline V gene (reference sequence). Losses at the gene ends were 6 bases for V and 4 bases for J; bases not matched to a gene: 5. The CDR3 region has the DNA TGCAGTGCCCCGGACAGGGTTTACGAGCAGTACTTC. It yields the protein CSAPDRVYEQYF.

The chain employs TRBV7-8 and TRBJ2-7; possibly TRBD1 for D (5 bases). V was cut by 5 bases and J by 1 base, with 15 bases left in between. Germline V gene lookup returns CDR1 SGHVS and CDR2 FQNEAQ. This CDR3 is built from 15 residues. The CDR3 region has the DNA TGTGCCAGCAGCCCGCCCCCGGACACTTCCTACGAGCAGTACTTC. Protein: CASSPPPDTSYEQYF.

This clonotype showed up many times. This chain links TRBV6-1 with TRBJ2-3; D gene unclear. CDR3 length: 13 amino acids. V dropped 2 bases and J dropped 0 bases, with 3 bases sitting between them. CDR1 is MNHNS and CDR2 is SASEGT in the germline V gene. The CDR3 reads CASSEWSTDTQYF. The DNA for the CDR3 is TGTGCCAGCAGTGAATGGAGCACAGATACGCAGTATTTT.

This clonotype was seen ten or more times. This sequence joins TRBV4-3 and TRBJ2-1; unclear D gene. This CDR3 spans 16 amino acids. Germline V gives CDR1 LGHNA, CDR2 YSLEER. V was shortened by 0 bases and J by 5 bases, with 14 bases between the two germline ends. The CDR3 sequence is CASSQENAAFNNEQFF. CDR3 DNA sequence: TGCGCCAGCAGCCAAGAAAATGCAGCCTTCAACAATGAGCAGTTCTTC.